This T cell receptor (beta chain) was captured by sequencing in a study of T-cell memory formation after mild COVID-19 (dated by TCRdb to the early 2020s). Context from the whole study: Most TCR sequence clusters were specific to one of the two donors. T-cell clones expanding and contracting after mild COVID-19 in a couple of donors were tracked by longitudinal TCRalpha and TCRbeta repertoire sequencing. The cohort comprised two young, previously healthy adult volunteers, one female and one male.

This clonotype showed up just a few times. Which antigen it targets is not known. No base quality values were provided; no much bigger clone lies one nucleotide off. Sequencing took place on an Illumina NovaSeq 6000. TCRalpha and TCRbeta cDNA libraries were built by 5'RACE with constant-segment primers, adding sample barcodes and unique molecular identifiers. Trizol reagent was used to extract RNA from every sample. The libraries were amplified in two PCR steps, and the second step added a second sample barcode and Illumina TruSeq adapters. Sequencing of the libraries was done on an Illumina NovaSeq, producing 2 x 150 bp paired-end reads. Concerning the study's data processing: Demultiplexing of reads and collapsing into UMI-guided consensus sequences were performed with migec v1.2.7. Using mixcr v2.1.11, UMI consensuses were aligned to TRA and TRB V and J templates and then assembled into clonotypes. A clonotype was counted as expanded or contracted only if both edgeR and NoisET called the change significant, with noise models trained on biological replicates. For edgeR calls, the thresholds were a false discovery rate-adjusted p below 0.01 and a log2 fold-change of 1. As an exploratory analysis of dynamics, max-normalized trajectories of the 1000 most abundant clonotypes were examined by PCA with hierarchical clustering. Separately sequenced CD4+ and CD8+ repertoires were used to assign a CD4 or CD8 phenotype to each responding clone. Starting from the raw public reads, TCRdb applied fastp trimming at Q25, assembled clones with MiXCR and retained in-frame beta chains. Each entry is one CDR3 protein sequence, shown with its most common DNA and genes. V and J calls and clone size were set by TCRdb, not the authors. The table for this sample lists roughly 300,000 distinct CDR3 sequences; roughly 13% of them were counted only once. In total, the top ten clones hold 22% of the sample.

PBMCs were isolated by Ficoll-Paque density gradient centrifugation. The germline V gene specifies ENHRY as CDR1 and SYGVKD as CDR2. Measured from the cysteine to the phenylalanine, the CDR3 is 15 residues long. Only CDR3 DNA remains: 45 bases, in frame from the first base. The germline ends are 11 bases apart after V is trimmed by 3 bases and J by 1 base. General conclusions and limits of the study: Clones that contracted from day 15 to 85 showed balanced CD4/CD8 phenotypes, whereas a second wave of clones that expanded from day 15 to 37 leaned towards CD4+. The study included only two mild cases, and larger cohorts that include severe cases with pre-infection samples were judged to be necessary. The detection of some responding clones in pre-infection memory suggests that pre-existing cross-reactive memory T cells joined the SARS-CoV-2 response. SARS-CoV-2 specificity was not confirmed for the second-wave clones peaking on day 37. Contracting CD4+ clones appeared mostly in the CM and EM memory subsets, whereas CD8+ clones were enriched in EMRA.

The sample comprised PBMCs or a T cell subset sorted from them (not recorded which). The chain is encoded by TRBV10-3 joined to TRBJ2-3; the D gene is possibly TRBD1, with 6 bases matching. The receptor was isolated from a man aged 18 to 30 who had mild COVID-19 (a few samples of this study predate the infection). The sample titles of this study are shuffled in the database, so cell type and time point are left out; the donor was told from shared clones. The base sequence is TGTGCCATCAGTGACTCAGGGGATGGCACAGATACGCAGTATTTT. This encodes CAISDSGDGTDTQYF.